This TCR beta chain comes out of a study of shared clonotypes between healthy human individuals. The CDR3 contains 15 residues. The V gene's germline CDR1 is SGHRS and CDR2 YFSETQ. The V and J ends lost 2 bases and 3 bases respectively, with 12 bases between them. The study drew all its donors from Caucasian adults living in Nashville, Tennessee. Bulk PBMC genomic DNA spanned ten immunoSEQ deep plates. The authors' processing: ImmunoSEQ only sent back junction sequences with no quality scores, so filtering was done differently. This table comes from immunoSEQ multiplex PCR, and its TCRdb copy is limited to in-frame clones, with some not included. The V and J calls and clone size were taken over from that table, and D and trimming were inferred from the DNA. The repertoire includes some 500,000 clones, roughly 85% of them detected once, and 12% sits in the top ten.

The sequence was obtained from a middle-aged woman in good health. Some clones in this sample may be carry-over from other donors' samples. Sequencing was performed on PBMCs. The rearrangement uses TRBV5-1 and TRBJ1-5, with D possibly TRBD1 on 6 matching bases. The CDR3 here is CASSFEGQVNQPQHF. The CDR3 DNA reads as TGCGCCAGCAGCTTTGAGGGACAAGTCAATCAGCCCCAGCATTTT.